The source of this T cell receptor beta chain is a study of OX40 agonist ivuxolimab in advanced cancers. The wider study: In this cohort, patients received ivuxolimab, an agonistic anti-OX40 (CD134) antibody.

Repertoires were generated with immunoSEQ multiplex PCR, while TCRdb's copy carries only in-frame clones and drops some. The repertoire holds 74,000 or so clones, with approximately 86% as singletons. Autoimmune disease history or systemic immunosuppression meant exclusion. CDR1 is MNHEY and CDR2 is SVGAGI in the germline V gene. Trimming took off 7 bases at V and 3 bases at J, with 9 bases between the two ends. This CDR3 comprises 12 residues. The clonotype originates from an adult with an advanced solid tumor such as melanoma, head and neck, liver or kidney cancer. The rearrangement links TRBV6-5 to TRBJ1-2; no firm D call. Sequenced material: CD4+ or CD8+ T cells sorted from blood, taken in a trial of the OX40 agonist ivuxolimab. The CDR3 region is CASTGDYYGYTF. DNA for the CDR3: TGTGCCAGCACCGGGGATTACTATGGCTACACCTTC.